This TCR beta chain originates from a study of Ad26.COV2.S vaccination and SARS-CoV-2 variants. The wider study: Once or twice, 56 days apart, Ad26.COV2.S was delivered intramuscularly.

The method was immunoSEQ multiplex PCR; TCRdb's version includes in-frame clones alone and lacks a portion of them. The repertoire includes fewer than 300,000 clones, about 90% of them detected once, and more than 2.5% sits in the top ten. Sample treatment: around 19 received Ad26.COV2.S at low or high dose, single or two shots; 5 received placebo; per-sample allocation not given. Day 63 after the first injection of vaccine or placebo was the sampling time. The length of the CDR3 is 15 residues. V gave up 6 bases and J gave up 3 bases; unmatched junction bases: 7. Germline V CDR1 and CDR2: MNHEY, SVGAGI.

The specimen comprised peripheral blood, sampled in a trial of Ad26.COV2.S vaccine versus placebo. The genes are TRBV6-5 and TRBJ1-4, with 7 bases fitting TRBD1. The origin of this receptor is a person aged 18 to 59 who received the Ad26.COV2.S COVID-19 vaccine or a placebo. The CDR3: CASSPTGLANEKLFF. The CDR3 nucleotides are TGTGCCAGCAGCCCGACAGGGTTGGCTAATGAAAAACTGTTTTTT.